This TCR beta chain was profiled in a study of blood T cell repertoires in COVID-19 (dated by TCRdb to 2019 to 2021). Turning to the overall study: Samples from collaborators originated in the United States, Italy and Spain and spanned both the acute and convalescent phases of COVID-19. Where available, HLA class I and class II types were taken from metadata supplied by the sample provider and were not determined by assay-based typing. The sample metadata nearly always contained a de-identified subject ID, COVID-19 status, age in years and sex. Deeply sampled blood TCRbeta repertoires from subjects exposed to, actively infected with, or recovered from COVID-19 were included in the dataset. Samples came from the ongoing ImmuneRACE study (first 160 participants) plus 1,254 subjects from 6 global collaborators. The repertoires were released in a freely available public database intended as a resource for research on the immune response to SARS-CoV-2. The material from the prospective study consisted of cDNA or gDNA derived from T cells, B-cell-depleted T cells, or PBMCs.

TCRbeta CDR3 regions were amplified from genomic DNA using the immunoSEQ Assay, a bias-controlled multiplex PCR. For the original study's pipeline: Nucleated cell counts per sample were estimated from amplification of reference gene primers within the assay. To quantify the absolute abundance of each unique TCRbeta CDR3 rearrangement, sequence reads were collapsed and filtered. Productive Simpson clonality was computed per sample as the square root of Simpson's diversity index over productive rearrangements. The clones in this table, taken by TCRdb from immuneACCESS, are in-frame only. Not every clone is retained; where verified, under half of the shortfall comes from an unresolved V gene, and the cause of the rest is unknown. The V and J calls and clone size come from that table; D and trimming were worked out from the DNA. Counted in this sample were 300,000 to 400,000 clones; around 90% of them appeared once. The ten most abundant clones make up roughly 3.5% of the sample.

The CDR3 runs 15 amino acids, cysteine and phenylalanine included. Only the CDR3 region is kept as DNA, spanning 45 bases read in frame from base 1. From the germline V gene (reference sequence), CDR1 is GTSNPN and CDR2 is SVGIG. V loses 2 bases, J loses 4 bases, and the germline ends lie 16 bases apart. Notes on this clone: Its antigen remains undetermined. No quality values exist for individual bases; no much larger clone is one base distant.

What the work shows at the level of the full study, not this receptor alone: How much clinical and demographic metadata was included differed by source and by participant, and the metadata was provided uncurated.

Another Seattle source contributed samples from volunteer blood donors who had recovered from COVID-19. Collaborating institutions collected whole blood in K2EDTA tubes following their own protocols. For TCRbeta analysis, collaborator samples were shipped as frozen whole blood, as isolated PBMCs, or as DNA extracted from either sample type. Sample: peripheral blood. The V and J genes are TRBV30 and TRBJ2-3; TRBD2 is perhaps the D gene, given 6 matching bases. This TCR was recovered from a woman between 18 and 30 years old who had recovered from COVID-19. The CDR3 in this case is CAWSRERVRPDTQYF. Here is the DNA: TGTGCCTGGAGTAGGGAGCGGGTCCGACCAGATACGCAGTATTTT.